Listed below are T cell receptor beta chains from one sample, sequenced in a study of blood T cells in healthy people across ages. MiXCR, applied by TCRdb to the 5' RACE reads, yields one record per CDR3 protein. Of a few hundred thousand distinct CDR3 sequences listed, approximately 27% are singletons. Source material: blood. These receptors all come from a woman in her 70s in good health. The CDR3 runs from the conserved cysteine through the conserved F or W. A D gene is named only where the DNA matches it firmly. Size values are once, few and many counts, or a class for expanded clones, and some rows have none.

V gene	clone size	CDR3 length	D gene	J gene	CDR3 protein	CDR3 DNA
TRBV5-4	.	14	.	TRBJ2-1	CASSPRDLGNEQFF	TGTGCCAGCAGCCCGAGGGACCTGGGGAATGAGCAGTTCTTC
TRBV4-1	.	13	.	TRBJ2-3	CASRAHGTDTQYF	TGCGCCAGCAGAGCCCATGGCACAGATACGCAGTATTTT
TRBV7-2	few	17	TRBD1	TRBJ2-6	CASSSTGGTSGANVLTF	TGTGCCAGCAGCTCAACAGGGGGGACCTCTGGGGCCAACGTCCTGACTTTC
TRBV7-2	.	13	TRBD1	TRBJ2-7	CASSSQGSYEQYF	TGTGCCAGCAGCTCACAGGGGTCCTACGAGCAGTACTTC
TRBV29-1	.	14	TRBD1	TRBJ2-1	CSVMGQGRYLEQFF	TGCAGCGTAATGGGACAGGGGCGTTATTTGGAGCAGTTCTTC
TRBV20-1	few	15	.	TRBJ2-3	CSARDSGAVADTQYF	TGCAGTGCTAGAGATTCGGGGGCGGTCGCGGATACGCAGTATTTT
TRBV7-2	few	15	TRBD1	TRBJ1-1	CASSPILQGLHDIDF	TGTGCCAGCAGCCCTATCCTACAGGGGCTCCACGATATAGATTTT
TRBV5-5	.	14	.	TRBJ2-5	CASSQDGVIETQYF	TGTGCCAGCAGCCAGGACGGTGTAATAGAGACCCAGTACTTC
TRBV11-3	few	15	TRBD1	TRBJ1-1	CASSSSQGGNTEAFF	TGTGCCAGCAGCTCATCTCAGGGGGGTAACACTGAAGCTTTCTTT
TRBV7-9	few	14	.	TRBJ1-2	CASSRDYPKRGYTF	TGTGCCAGCAGCCGGGACTACCCAAAGCGGGGCTACACCTTC
TRBV12-3/TRBV12-4	.	15	TRBD2	TRBJ2-1	CASSLGLAHQGEQFF	TGTGCCAGCAGTCTTGGACTAGCGCACCAGGGGGAGCAGTTCTTC
TRBV20-1	few	13	.	TRBJ2-5	CSARRGLGETQYF	TGCAGTGCTAGACGGGGCCTAGGAGAGACCCAGTACTTC